A single T cell receptor (beta chain) is shown here with its context. Antigen specificity is unknown. This sample was included in a study of shared clonotypes between healthy human individuals. Study-level points and caveats: Non-shared clonotypes displayed generation probabilities falling below those of clonotypes present in all four donors.

Deep-level running was used for the assay. Assay: immunoSEQ multiplex PCR; the TCRdb copy retains only in-frame clones and omits some. The sample yields 2 million to 3 million clones, approximately 93% seen once. CD4+ cells yielded CD45RA+ naive and CD45RA-negative memory subsets. The V and J ends lost 6 bases and 7 bases, in that order; junction bases with no gene match: 4. Germline V gene sequence: CDR1 SNHLY, CDR2 FYNNEI. The CDR3 is made up of 13 amino acids. The sequence was collected from a man between 18 and 35 years old in good health. Some clones in this sample may be carry-over from other donors' samples. Sample: naive CD4+ T cells from PBMCs. The subset: CD45RA+ positively selected. This chain joins TRBV2 and TRBJ1-4, with 8 bases aligning to TRBD1. CDR3 sequence: CASRAGGGEKLFF. The CDR3 DNA reads as TGTGCCAGCAGAGCAGGGGGCGGTGAAAAACTGTTTTTT.